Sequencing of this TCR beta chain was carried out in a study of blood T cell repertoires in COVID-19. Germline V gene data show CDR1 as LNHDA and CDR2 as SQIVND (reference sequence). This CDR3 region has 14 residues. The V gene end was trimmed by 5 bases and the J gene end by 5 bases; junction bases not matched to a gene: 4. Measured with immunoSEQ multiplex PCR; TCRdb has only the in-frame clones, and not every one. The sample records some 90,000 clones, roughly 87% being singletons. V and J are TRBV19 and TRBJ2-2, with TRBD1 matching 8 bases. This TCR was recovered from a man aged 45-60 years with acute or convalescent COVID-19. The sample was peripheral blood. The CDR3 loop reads CASSLTGATGELFF. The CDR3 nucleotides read TGTGCCAGTAGTTTGACAGGGGCTACCGGGGAGCTGTTTTTT.